Included here is one T cell receptor (beta chain) sequence, with context. These data belong to a study of T cells after yellow fever vaccination. TCRdb independently ran MiXCR on the 5' RACE reads; one entry per CDR3 protein. The sample comprises a few hundred thousand distinct CDR3 sequences, approximately 8% of which are singletons, and around 3.4% rests with the top ten. CDR1 is LGHDT, CDR2 YNNKEL, per germline (reference sequence). V was trimmed by 1 base and J by 2 bases, leaving 6 bases between them. This CDR3 contains 13 residues. The clonotype comes from a man aged 18 to 35 who received the YFV17D yellow fever vaccine. This chain uses TRBV3-1 with TRBJ2-7; no clear D gene. The source material was CD4+ T cells sorted from PBMCs, sampled 5 days after the yellow fever booster vaccination. As DNA, the CDR3 is TGTGCCAGCAGCCAAGCGGGTCCCTACGAGCAGTACTTC. This sequence encodes CASSQAGPYEQYF.